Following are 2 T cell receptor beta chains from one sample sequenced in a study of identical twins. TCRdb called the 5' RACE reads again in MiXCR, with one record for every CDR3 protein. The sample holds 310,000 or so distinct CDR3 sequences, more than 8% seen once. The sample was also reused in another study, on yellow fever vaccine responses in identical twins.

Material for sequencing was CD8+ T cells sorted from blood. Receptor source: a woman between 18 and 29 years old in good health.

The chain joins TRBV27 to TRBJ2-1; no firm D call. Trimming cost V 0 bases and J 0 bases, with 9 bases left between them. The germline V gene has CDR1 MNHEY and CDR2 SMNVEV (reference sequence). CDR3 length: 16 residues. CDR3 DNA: TGTGCCAGCAGTTTATCGGTGATGGGCTCCTACAATGAGCAGTTCTTC. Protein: CASSLSVMGSYNEQFF.

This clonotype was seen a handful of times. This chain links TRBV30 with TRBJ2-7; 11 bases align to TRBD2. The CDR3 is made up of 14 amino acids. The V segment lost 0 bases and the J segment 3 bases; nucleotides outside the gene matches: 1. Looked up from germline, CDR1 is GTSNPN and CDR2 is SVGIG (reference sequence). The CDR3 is CAWSVTSGVYEQYF. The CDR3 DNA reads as TGTGCCTGGAGTGTGACTAGCGGGGTCTACGAGCAGTACTTC. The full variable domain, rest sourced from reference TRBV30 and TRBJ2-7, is SQTIHQWPATLVQPVGSPLSLECTVEGTSNPNLYWYRQAAGRGLQLLFYSVGIGQISSEVPQNLSASRPQDRQFILSSKKLLLSDSGFYLCAWSVTSGVYEQYFGPGTRLTVT.